One sample yielded the 9 T cell receptor beta chains listed below, sequenced in a study of high-grade serous ovarian cancer treatment subgroups. Libraries were prepared by immunoSEQ multiplex PCR; TCRdb keeps only in-frame clonotypes and omits some of them. The sample shows about 1,000 clones, 70% to 80% of them seen only once. The tumor samples were collected prior to definitive surgery or chemotherapy. The sequenced sample consisted of tumor tissue. These receptors were obtained from a human donor with high-grade serous ovarian cancer.

The genes are TRBV7-2 and TRBJ2-5, with 9 bases identical to TRBD2. V shed 1 base, J shed 4 bases, and the junction held 10 bases outside the gene matches. The CDR3 consists of 17 residues. Germline V lookup: CDR1 SGHTA, CDR2 FQGNSA. The CDR3 DNA reads TGTGCCAGCAGCTTAGTCCCCGTGCGGGAGGGCTTAGAGACCCAGTACTTC. Translating it yields CASSLVPVREGLETQYF.

There are a few counts of this clone. The chain uses TRBV19 and TRBJ1-3; D not resolved. This CDR3 has 14 residues. Germline V gives CDR1 LNHDA, CDR2 SQIVND (reference sequence). Deletions cut 5 bases from V and 0 bases from J, with 8 bases between. The CDR3 here is CASSQAFSGNTIYF. CDR3 in DNA: TGTGCCAGTAGTCAGGCGTTCTCTGGAAACACCATATATTTT.

The rearrangement links TRBV7-6 to TRBJ2-7, with D unresolved. Germline-derived CDR1 and CDR2 are SGHVS and FNYEAQ. This CDR3 region has 15 residues. V was shortened by 5 bases and J by 2 bases, with 16 bases between the two germline ends. In DNA, the CDR3 is TGTGCCAGCAGCCAGGACGAAACTCCTACCTACGAGCAGTACTTC. This codes for CASSQDETPTYEQYF.

The chain is built from TRBV4-1 and TRBJ2-3, with 8 bases identical to TRBD2. CDR1 is MGHRA and CDR2 is YSYEKL in the germline V gene. The V gene end was trimmed by 1 base and the J gene end by 1 base; junction bases not matched to a gene: 7. CDR3 length: 17 residues. CDR3 residues: CASSQGGAGGGTDTQYF. CDR3 nucleotides: TGCGCCAGCAGCCAAGGAGGGGCGGGAGGCGGCACAGATACGCAGTATTTT.

The V gene is TRBV5-8, the J gene TRBJ2-7, with 7 bases fitting TRBD1. Germline-derived CDR1 and CDR2 are SGHTS and YDEGEE. The CDR3 covers 13 residues. With V trimmed by 4 bases and J by 4 bases, 5 bases remained unmatched. The CDR3 region has the DNA TGTGCCAGCAGCCGTCCCAGGGGGTACGAGCAGTACTTC. It is translated as CASSRPRGYEQYF.

This sequence joins TRBV10-3 and TRBJ2-7, with D possibly matching TRBD1 (5 bases). The CDR3 is 13 amino acids. From germline, CDR1 is ENHRY and CDR2 SYGVKD. Trimming took 8 bases from V and 2 from J, leaving 13 bases between them. CDR3 sequence (DNA): TGTGCCATCGAAGGGGTGCTGACCTACGAGCAGTACTTC. It translates to CAIEGVLTYEQYF.

The sample holds one count of this clone. The chain carries TRBV28 and TRBJ1-2; tentatively, D is TRBD1 (6 bases). CDR1 is MDHEN, CDR2 SYDVKM, per germline. The V end lost 5 bases, the J end lost 6 bases, and 16 bases lay between the germline ends. This CDR3 region has 14 residues. The CDR3 loop reads CASSPYGRGHGYTF. The CDR3 DNA sequence: TGTGCCAGCAGTCCCTATGGCAGGGGCCATGGCTACACCTTC.

V gene TRBV4-2 combines with J gene TRBJ2-7, with 8 positions matching TRBD1. The V gene's germline CDR1 is LGHNA and CDR2 YNFKEQ. J lost 7 bases, V lost 6 bases, and 23 bases had no gene match. CDR3 size: 18 residues. CDR3 region: CASSLTPFRDRTSWEQYF. Written as DNA, the CDR3 is TGTGCCAGCAGTCTAACCCCATTCCGGGACAGGACGAGTTGGGAGCAGTACTTC.

The chain couples TRBV28 to TRBJ1-3; D is possibly TRBD1 (6 bases). Germline-derived CDR1 and CDR2 are MDHEN and SYDVKM. This CDR3 is 14 amino acids long. The V gene lost 5 bases and the J gene lost 2 bases, with 10 bases spanning the gap. This CDR3 is CASSQGFAGNTIYF. The CDR3 DNA follows: TGTGCCAGCAGTCAGGGGTTCGCTGGAAACACCATATATTTT.